The rows below give T cell receptor beta chains drawn from one sample of a study of T cell clones after liver transplantation. Profiling relied on immunoSEQ multiplex PCR, and the TCRdb table lists in-frame clones only, not all of them. The table lists tens of thousands of clones, about 82% of them singletons, with less than 0.6% in the top ten. The specimen comprised CD4+ T cells from blood, sampled 46 months after liver transplant. The receptor source for this set is a human patient who received a liver transplant. Among the T cells, some may be from the graft donor. Both conserved end residues are part of each CDR3. D genes are given only for firm matches. Part of the rows lack a size; the others show once, few, many or a class for expanded clones.

d_call: TRBD1
v_call: TRBV6-5
clone_size: -
j_call: TRBJ1-5
cdr3_nt: TGTGCCAGCAGTTACGGGACAGGCAGGAATCAGCCCCAGCATTTT
cdr3_aa: CASSYGTGRNQPQHF

d_call: -
v_call: TRBV5-1
clone_size: -
j_call: TRBJ2-2
cdr3_nt: TGCGCCAGCAGCCCTCGCGCTGGCAACACCGGGGAGCTGTTTTTT
cdr3_aa: CASSPRAGNTGELFF

d_call: -
v_call: TRBV19
clone_size: -
j_call: TRBJ2-7
cdr3_nt: TGTGCCAGTAGGAACCAGGACAATGGAGGCTACGAGCAGTACTTC
cdr3_aa: CASRNQDNGGYEQYF

d_call: -
v_call: TRBV6-6
clone_size: few
j_call: TRBJ1-2
cdr3_nt: TGTGCCAGCAGTTACGAGGCAGATGGCTACACCTTC
cdr3_aa: CASSYEADGYTF

d_call: -
v_call: TRBV9
clone_size: -
j_call: TRBJ1-1
cdr3_nt: TGTGCCAGCAGCGTAGGCTCGAACACTGAAGCTTTCTTT
cdr3_aa: CASSVGSNTEAFF

d_call: -
v_call: TRBV30
clone_size: -
j_call: TRBJ1-5
cdr3_nt: TGTGCCTGGTCCCCCGAGCGGATACGGAATCAGCCCCAGCATTTT
cdr3_aa: CAWSPERIRNQPQHF

d_call: -
v_call: TRBV6-6
clone_size: -
j_call: TRBJ1-3
cdr3_nt: TGTGCCAGCAGTTACTCGGGGGGCTTCTCTGGAAACACCATATATTTT
cdr3_aa: CASSYSGGFSGNTIYF

d_call: -
v_call: TRBV5-1
clone_size: -
j_call: TRBJ1-2
cdr3_nt: TGCGCCAGCAGCTTGGCTACAGGGATGGGCTATGGCTACACCTTC
cdr3_aa: CASSLATGMGYGYTF

d_call: -
v_call: TRBV7-8
clone_size: -
j_call: TRBJ2-2
cdr3_nt: TGTGCCAGCAGCTTAGGGGGGACGACGCGAACCGGGGAGCTGTTTTTT
cdr3_aa: CASSLGGTTRTGELFF

d_call: TRBD1
v_call: TRBV27
clone_size: -
j_call: TRBJ1-1
cdr3_nt: TGTGCCAGCAGCTCTCCTGACAGGGCGGGCACTGAAGCTTTCTTT
cdr3_aa: CASSSPDRAGTEAFF

d_call: -
v_call: TRBV30
clone_size: -
j_call: TRBJ2-5
cdr3_nt: TGTGCCGCCGGACCCGGGCAGGAGACCCAGTACTTC
cdr3_aa: CAAGPGQETQYF

d_call: -
v_call: TRBV28
clone_size: -
j_call: TRBJ1-1
cdr3_nt: TGTGCCAGCAGTTTATTAGTCAGCCTGAACACTGAAGCTTTCTTT
cdr3_aa: CASSLLVSLNTEAFF

d_call: -
v_call: TRBV5-1
clone_size: -
j_call: TRBJ2-2
cdr3_nt: TGCGCCAGCAGCGAAACGGGCAACACCGGGGAGCTGTTTTTT
cdr3_aa: CASSETGNTGELFF

d_call: -
v_call: TRBV29-1
clone_size: -
j_call: TRBJ2-4
cdr3_nt: TGCAGCGTTTGGGGCCTCAGGGGTACCAAAAACATTCAGTACTTC
cdr3_aa: CSVWGLRGTKNIQYF

d_call: TRBD2
v_call: TRBV28
clone_size: -
j_call: TRBJ2-1
cdr3_nt: TGTGCCAGCAGTTCTAGCGGGAGCAGCCATAGTGAGCAGTTCTTC
cdr3_aa: CASSSSGSSHSEQFF

d_call: TRBD2
v_call: TRBV5-1
clone_size: -
j_call: TRBJ2-3
cdr3_nt: TGCGCCAGCAGCCGCGGGACTAGCGCAGATACGCAGTATTTT
cdr3_aa: CASSRGTSADTQYF

d_call: -
v_call: TRBV5-1
clone_size: -
j_call: TRBJ1-2
cdr3_nt: TGCGCCAGCAGCCTCAGGGGTGACTATGGCTACACCTTC
cdr3_aa: CASSLRGDYGYTF

d_call: -
v_call: TRBV4-3
clone_size: -
j_call: TRBJ2-5
cdr3_nt: TGCGCCAGCAGCCCTCTATCCGGAGAGACCCAGTACTTC
cdr3_aa: CASSPLSGETQYF

d_call: -
v_call: TRBV5-8
clone_size: -
j_call: TRBJ2-1
cdr3_nt: TGTGCCAGCAGCACCGGACCCCCGCTTTACAATGAGCAGTTCTTC
cdr3_aa: CASSTGPPLYNEQFF

d_call: TRBD1
v_call: TRBV4-3
clone_size: -
j_call: TRBJ1-2
cdr3_nt: TGCGCCAGCAGCCAAGGCTCAAAGTCCCAGGGGGGTGGCTACACCTTC
cdr3_aa: CASSQGSKSQGGGYTF

d_call: -
v_call: TRBV29-1
clone_size: -
j_call: TRBJ1-3
cdr3_nt: TGCAGCGGCGCACACATCTCTGGAAACACCATATATTTT
cdr3_aa: CSGAHISGNTIYF

d_call: TRBD2
v_call: TRBV27
clone_size: -
j_call: TRBJ2-7
cdr3_nt: TGTGCCAGCAGTTTATCGAGACTAGCAGGCGAGCAGTACTTC
cdr3_aa: CASSLSRLAGEQYF

d_call: -
v_call: TRBV6-5
clone_size: -
j_call: TRBJ1-4
cdr3_nt: TGTGCCAGCGGGTTGGGGGGAAAACTGTTTTTT
cdr3_aa: CASGLGGKLFF

d_call: TRBD1
v_call: TRBV27
clone_size: -
j_call: TRBJ2-2
cdr3_nt: TGTGCCAGCAGCCGGGACAGGGGGAGCACCGGGGAGCTGTTTTTT
cdr3_aa: CASSRDRGSTGELFF

d_call: -
v_call: TRBV30
clone_size: -
j_call: TRBJ1-4
cdr3_nt: TGTGCCTGGACCCAACTAGGGGACTTGACTAATGAAAAACTGTTTTTT
cdr3_aa: CAWTQLGDLTNEKLFF

d_call: -
v_call: TRBV30
clone_size: -
j_call: TRBJ2-5
cdr3_nt: TGTGCCTGGTCTTCTGACTTACAAGAGACCCAGTACTTC
cdr3_aa: CAWSSDLQETQYF

d_call: -
v_call: TRBV5-1
clone_size: once
j_call: TRBJ1-1
cdr3_nt: TGCGCCAGCAGCTTGGGGCAGCCGAACACTGAAGCTTTCTTT
cdr3_aa: CASSLGQPNTEAFF

d_call: -
v_call: TRBV11-2
clone_size: few
j_call: TRBJ2-2
cdr3_nt: TGTGCCAGCAGCCCCCTAGGAGGGACTTCTAACACCGGGGAGCTGTTTTTT
cdr3_aa: CASSPLGGTSNTGELFF

d_call: TRBD1
v_call: TRBV5-4
clone_size: -
j_call: TRBJ2-7
cdr3_nt: TGTGCCAGCAGCTTAACAGGGGGTGGACCCTACGAGCAGTACTTC
cdr3_aa: CASSLTGGGPYEQYF

d_call: -
v_call: TRBV6-5
clone_size: -
j_call: TRBJ2-2
cdr3_nt: TGTGCCAGCAGTTACTCGGCCGGGGAGCTGTTTTTT
cdr3_aa: CASSYSAGELFF

d_call: -
v_call: TRBV5-4
clone_size: once
j_call: TRBJ2-4
cdr3_nt: TGTGCCAGCAGCTTGCCCGGGCACAAAAACATTCAGTACTTC
cdr3_aa: CASSLPGHKNIQYF

d_call: -
v_call: TRBV28
clone_size: -
j_call: TRBJ2-3
cdr3_nt: TGTGCCAGCAGTTCGTGGGAGGCCACAGATACGCAGTATTTT
cdr3_aa: CASSSWEATDTQYF

d_call: TRBD1
v_call: TRBV5-4
clone_size: -
j_call: TRBJ2-7
cdr3_nt: TGTGCCAGCAGCTTAGACAGGGGGCACGAGCAGTACTTC
cdr3_aa: CASSLDRGHEQYF

d_call: TRBD1
v_call: TRBV28
clone_size: -
j_call: TRBJ2-1
cdr3_nt: TGTGCCAGCTACCACTCCGGGACAGCCTCCTACAATGAGCAGTTCTTC
cdr3_aa: CASYHSGTASYNEQFF

d_call: -
v_call: TRBV7-9
clone_size: -
j_call: TRBJ2-7
cdr3_nt: TGTGCCAGCAGCCCCCCTAAGGGGGGGTACGAGCAGTACTTC
cdr3_aa: CASSPPKGGYEQYF

d_call: -
v_call: TRBV5-1
clone_size: -
j_call: TRBJ2-1
cdr3_nt: TGCGCCAGCAGCTTGGTACCGGGAGTAAGTAATGAGCAGTTCTTC
cdr3_aa: CASSLVPGVSNEQFF

d_call: TRBD2
v_call: TRBV19
clone_size: -
j_call: TRBJ2-7
cdr3_nt: TGTGCCAGTAGTAACCCCGCGACTAGCGGGAGTATCTACGAGCAGTACTTC
cdr3_aa: CASSNPATSGSIYEQYF

d_call: -
v_call: TRBV4-1
clone_size: -
j_call: TRBJ2-1
cdr3_nt: TGCGCCAGCAGCCAAGGTAGAATTGGAGGGGAGCAGTTCTTC
cdr3_aa: CASSQGRIGGEQFF

d_call: -
v_call: TRBV28
clone_size: -
j_call: TRBJ2-2
cdr3_nt: TGTGCCAGCAGTATCGAACAGATTAACACCGGGGAGCTGTTTTTT
cdr3_aa: CASSIEQINTGELFF

d_call: -
v_call: TRBV19
clone_size: -
j_call: TRBJ1-3
cdr3_nt: TGTGCCAGTAGGCGGTGGGAGCTCTCTGGAAACACCATATATTTT
cdr3_aa: CASRRWELSGNTIYF

d_call: TRBD1
v_call: TRBV18
clone_size: -
j_call: TRBJ2-5
cdr3_nt: TGTGCCAGCTCGCAGTACAGGGGGGAGACCCAGTACTTC
cdr3_aa: CASSQYRGETQYF

d_call: TRBD1
v_call: TRBV19
clone_size: few
j_call: TRBJ1-5
cdr3_nt: TGTGCCAGTAGTATTGGGACAGTTCGCCAGCATTTT
cdr3_aa: CASSIGTVRQHF

d_call: -
v_call: TRBV28
clone_size: -
j_call: TRBJ1-2
cdr3_nt: TGTGCCAGCAGTCTAGGGGGATGGAGGGAAGCCTCTGGCTACACCTTC
cdr3_aa: CASSLGGWREASGYTF

d_call: -
v_call: TRBV7-2
clone_size: -
j_call: TRBJ2-7
cdr3_nt: TGTGCCAGCAGCTTTAGCCTCCGGGGTGGTGGCACCTACGAGCAGTACTTC
cdr3_aa: CASSFSLRGGGTYEQYF

d_call: -
v_call: TRBV7-6
clone_size: -
j_call: TRBJ2-1
cdr3_nt: TGTGCCAGCAGCTTAGCGGGCGGGGTGAGCTACAATGAGCAGTTCTTC
cdr3_aa: CASSLAGGVSYNEQFF